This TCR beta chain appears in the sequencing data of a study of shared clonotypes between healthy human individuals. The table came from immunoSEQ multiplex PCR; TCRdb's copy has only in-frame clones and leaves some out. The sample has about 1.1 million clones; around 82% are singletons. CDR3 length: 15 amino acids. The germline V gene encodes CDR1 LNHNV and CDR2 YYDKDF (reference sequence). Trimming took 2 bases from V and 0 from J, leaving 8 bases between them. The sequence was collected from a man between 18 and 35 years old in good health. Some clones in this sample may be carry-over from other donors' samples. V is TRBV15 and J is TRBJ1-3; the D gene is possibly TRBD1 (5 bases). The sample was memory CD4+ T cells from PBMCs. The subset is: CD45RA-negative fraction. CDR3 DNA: TGTGCCACCAGCAGAACCGACAGCTCTGGAAACACCATATATTTT. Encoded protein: CATSRTDSSGNTIYF.